The entry that follows covers one T cell receptor beta chain sequence. The data are from a study of neoadjuvant anti-PD-1 for oral cavity cancer. Repertoires were generated with immunoSEQ multiplex PCR, while TCRdb's copy carries only in-frame clones and drops some. The sample yields about 16,000 clones, 60% to 80% seen once. Germline CDR1 SGHNT, CDR2 YYREEE (reference sequence). The CDR3 runs to 14 residues. V was clipped by 6 bases and J by 0 bases, with 12 bases between them. The V gene is TRBV5-4, the J gene TRBJ1-1; D may be TRBD1 (6 bases). The TCR sequence derives from a person aged 40 to 85 with oral cavity squamous cell carcinoma. Sample: PBMCs, taken before nivolumab (anti-PD-1) treatment. The CDR3 region has the DNA TGTGCCAGCAAGTCGGACAGCATGAACACTGAAGCTTTCTTT. Its protein product is CASKSDSMNTEAFF.